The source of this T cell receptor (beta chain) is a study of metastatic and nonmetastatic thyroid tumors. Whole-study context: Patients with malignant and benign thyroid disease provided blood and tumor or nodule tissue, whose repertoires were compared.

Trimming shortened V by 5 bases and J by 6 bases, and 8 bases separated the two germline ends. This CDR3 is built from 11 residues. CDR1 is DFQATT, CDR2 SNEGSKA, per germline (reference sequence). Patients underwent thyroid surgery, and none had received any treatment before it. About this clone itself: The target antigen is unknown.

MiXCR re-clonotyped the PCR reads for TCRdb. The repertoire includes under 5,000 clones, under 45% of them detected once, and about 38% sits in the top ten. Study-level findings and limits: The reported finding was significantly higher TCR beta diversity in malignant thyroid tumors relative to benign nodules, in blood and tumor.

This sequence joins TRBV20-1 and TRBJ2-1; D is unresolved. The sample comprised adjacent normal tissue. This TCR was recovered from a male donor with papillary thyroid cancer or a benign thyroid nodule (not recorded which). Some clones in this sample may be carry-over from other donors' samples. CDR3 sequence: CSAEYSNEQFF. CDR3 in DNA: TGCAGTGCTGAGTATAGCAATGAGCAGTTCTTC.